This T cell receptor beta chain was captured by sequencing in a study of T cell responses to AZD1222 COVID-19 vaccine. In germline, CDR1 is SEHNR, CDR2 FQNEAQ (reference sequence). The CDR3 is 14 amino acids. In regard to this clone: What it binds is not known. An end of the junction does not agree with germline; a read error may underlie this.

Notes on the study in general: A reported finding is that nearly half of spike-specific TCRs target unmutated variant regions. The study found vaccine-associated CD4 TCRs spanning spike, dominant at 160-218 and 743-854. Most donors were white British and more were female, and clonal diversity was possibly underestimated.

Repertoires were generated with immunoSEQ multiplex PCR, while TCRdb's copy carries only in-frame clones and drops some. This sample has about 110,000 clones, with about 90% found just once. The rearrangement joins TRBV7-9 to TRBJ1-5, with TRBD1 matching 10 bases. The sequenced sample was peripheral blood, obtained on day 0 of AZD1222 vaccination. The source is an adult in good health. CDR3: CTSSPGQGGQPQHF. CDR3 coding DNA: TGTACCAGCAGTCCAGGACAGGGGGGTCAGCCCCAGCATTTT.